This entry lists 18 T cell receptor beta chains sequenced from one sample in a study of metastatic and nonmetastatic thyroid tumors. Patients underwent thyroid surgery, and none had received any treatment before it. TCRdb re-clonotyped the PCR reads via MiXCR. The sample contains tens of thousands of clones, about 12% of which appear only once. The sample consisted of blood. Receptor source: a female donor with papillary thyroid cancer or a benign thyroid nodule (not recorded which). Some clones in this sample may be carry-over from other donors' samples.

This clone occurred once. Compared with germline, one end of the junction differs, possibly owing to a read error. The gene calls are TRBV9 and TRBJ2-2; a weak D match, TRBD2 (5 bases). The germline V gene encodes CDR1 SGDLS and CDR2 YYNGEE. The CDR3 runs 18 residues. CDR3 residues: CASSVVSMTPSSTGELFF. CDR3 coding DNA: TGTGCCAGCAGCGTAGTTAGTATGACACCCTCGAGCACCGGGGAGCTTTTTTTT.

This clone was counted ten times or more. The chain recombines TRBV30 with TRBJ1-1; 8 nucleotides line up with TRBD1. The germline CDR1 and CDR2 sequences are GTSNPN and SVGIG (reference sequence). V lost 7 bases, J lost 1 base, and 11 bases stayed unmatched. There are 15 residues in the CDR3. Here the CDR3 reads CASRELDRGNTEAFF. The DNA of the CDR3 is TGTGCCTCTAGGGAACTCGACAGGGGGAACACTGAAGCTTTCTTT.

This clone was detected only a few times. A read error may account for a junction end that differs from germline. The chain uses TRBV6-1 and TRBJ2-7, with a possible D match to TRBD2 (5 bases). The CDR3 is made up of 13 amino acids. The germline gives CDR1 MNHNS, CDR2 SASEGT. The CDR3, as DNA: TGTGCCATCAGTACCGGACGGGGTAACGAGCAGTACTTC. Its protein product is CAISTGRGNEQYF.

By share, this clone counts as medium-sized (0.01 to 0.1%). The gene calls are TRBV6-2 or TRBV6-3 and TRBJ2-7; D not certain. Germline V gene data show CDR1 as MNHEY and CDR2 as SVGEGT. V shed 1 base and J shed 5 bases, with 3 bases lying between them. The CDR3 is 11 amino acids. The CDR3 here is CASSYYHEQYF. The CDR3 region has the DNA TGTGCCAGCAGTTACTACCACGAGCAGTACTTC.

This clone showed up many times. CDR3 in DNA: TGTGCCAGCAGCTACGGGACTAGGGGTGAGCAGTTCTTC. Translated, it gives CASSYGTRGEQFF. The chain joins TRBV28 to TRBJ2-1, with 8 bases identical to TRBD2. The CDR3 is 13 amino acids. Germline V CDR1 and CDR2: MDHEN, SYDVKM. V shed 6 bases, J shed 9 bases, and the junction held 7 bases outside the gene matches.

This clone was observed at least ten times. The genes are TRBV11-2 and TRBJ2-1, with D possibly being TRBD1 or TRBD2 (5 bases each). The CDR3 extends over 15 amino acids. Trimming took 4 bases from V and 8 from J, leaving 18 bases between them. Germline CDR1 reads SGHAT; CDR2 reads FQNNGV. Written as DNA, the CDR3 is TGTGCCAGCAGCTCCCTCCGGGACCGTCCGGATGAGCAGTTCTTC. Its translation is CASSSLRDRPDEQFF.

This clone was counted ten times or more. V gene TRBV20-1 combines with J gene TRBJ2-1; TRBD2 matches at 10 bases. Trimming at V came to 6 bases and at J to 5 bases, leaving 10 bases not matched to a gene. CDR1 DFQATT and CDR2 SNEGSKA come from the germline V gene (reference sequence). The CDR3 loop spans 15 amino acids. The CDR3 loop is CSANSLAGSHNEQFF. The CDR3 region has the DNA TGCAGTGCCAACTCACTAGCGGGGAGTCACAATGAGCAGTTCTTC.

This clone was counted many times. The chain uses TRBV28 and TRBJ2-4; D possibly corresponds to TRBD1 (5 bases). V lost 6 bases to trimming and J lost 0 bases, with 12 bases between them. In germline, CDR1 is MDHEN, CDR2 SYDVKM. The CDR3 is 15 amino acids. The CDR3 sequence: CASSIDRSAKNIQYF. In nucleotides, the CDR3 is TGTGCCAGCAGCATCGACAGATCAGCCAAAAACATTCAGTACTTC.

This clone was counted ten times or more. The rearrangement joins TRBV6-1 to TRBJ2-2, with unresolved D. The V gene lost 7 bases and the J gene lost 1 base, with 10 bases spanning the gap. The CDR3 spans 14 residues. Per the germline V gene, CDR1 is MNHNS and CDR2 is SASEGT. CDR3 sequence: CASTSNRNTGELFF. Written as DNA, the CDR3 is TGTGCCAGCACCTCTAACAGGAACACCGGGGAGCTGTTTTTT.

Details on this clone: Other DNA sequences within the sample encode an identical CDR3. This sequence joins TRBV20-1 and TRBJ2-5; weak D call: TRBD1 (5 bases). This CDR3 has 15 residues. Per germline, CDR1 DFQATT and CDR2 SNEGSKA (reference sequence). V lost 3 bases to trimming and J lost 3 bases, with 17 bases between them. In DNA, the CDR3 is TGCAGTGCTAGCTCCGCCGGACACTCGGAAGAGACCCAGTACTTC. This gives the protein CSASSAGHSEETQYF.

V usage is TRBV7-2 and J usage is TRBJ2-7, with D maybe TRBD1 (6 bases). Trimming stripped 5 bases from V and 10 bases from J, with 18 bases between. This CDR3 comprises 13 residues. The germline CDR1 and CDR2 sequences are SGHTA and FQGNSA. The CDR3 loop reads CASSPGQKGNQYF. For the CDR3, the DNA is TGTGCCAGCAGCCCAGGACAGAAAGGGAATCAGTACTTC.

This clone was detected many times. The rearrangement links TRBV4-3 to TRBJ1-1, with D unresolved. The V end was cut by 0 bases, the J end by 4 bases, with 6 bases between. CDR1 is LGHNA and CDR2 is YSLEER in the germline V gene. CDR3 length equals 13 residues. The CDR3 DNA follows: TGCGCCAGCAGCCAAGACAGGACCACTGAAGCTTTCTTT. It yields the protein CASSQDRTTEAFF.

At least ten counts were recorded for this clone. The chain has TRBV6-1 and TRBJ2-7; D may be TRBD2 (5 bases). The V end was cut by 2 bases, the J end by 2 bases, with 13 bases between. Germline V lookup: CDR1 MNHNS, CDR2 SASEGT. The CDR3 contains 15 residues. CDR3 residues: CASSESSSWAYEQYF. The CDR3 bases are TGTGCCAGCAGTGAAAGTTCTAGCTGGGCCTACGAGCAGTACTTC.

This clone was observed many times. The rearrangement links TRBV19 to TRBJ2-1, with 9 positions matching TRBD1. Germline V gene sequence: CDR1 LNHDA, CDR2 SQIVND (reference sequence). This CDR3 has 20 amino acids. With 1 base clipped from V and 0 bases from J, the junction kept 13 bases outside the gene matches. The CDR3 DNA reads as TGTGCCAGTAGTATAGGTGCGGGACAGGGCACTCCGAGCTCCTACAATGAGCAGTTCTTC. It specifies CASSIGAGQGTPSSYNEQFF.

Many counts were recorded for this clone. V is TRBV4-1 and J is TRBJ2-5; D is unresolved. Germline V gene sequence: CDR1 MGHRA, CDR2 YSYEKL. Trimming pared 1 base from V and 2 bases from J, leaving 11 bases between. The length of the CDR3 is 15 residues. CDR3 DNA sequence: TGCGCCAGCAGCCAAGTTACAACCGCTCAAGAGACCCAGTACTTC. This codes for CASSQVTTAQETQYF.

This clone was counted many times. CDR3 in DNA: TGTGCCAGCAGCTTAACAGTGAACACTGAAGCTTTCTTT. This encodes CASSLTVNTEAFF. The chain links TRBV7-3 to TRBJ1-1; D ambiguous. CDR1 and CDR2 from the germline V gene are SGHTA and FQGTGA. V gave up 0 bases and J gave up 0 bases, with 2 bases separating them. This CDR3 contains 13 residues.

As for this clone: One base away lies a much larger clone, so this may be a sequencing read error. Other DNA sequences in the same sample also yield this CDR3. This chain uses TRBV29-1 with TRBJ1-1; tentative D call: TRBD1 (6 bases). The CDR3 contains 10 residues. Germline V gene sequence: CDR1 SQVTM, CDR2 ANQGSEA. V was shortened by 7 bases and J by 11 bases, with 14 bases between the two germline ends. CDR3 protein: CSGLQGSAFF. CDR3 sequence (DNA): TGCAGCGGCTTACAGGGATCTGCTTTCTTT.

This clone was recorded many times. The chain is built from TRBV5-1 and TRBJ2-3, with D perhaps matching TRBD1 or TRBD2 (5 bases each). The CDR3 is made up of 18 amino acids. Germline CDR1 reads SGHRS; CDR2 reads YFSETQ. V lost 2 bases to trimming and J lost 2 bases, with 21 bases between them. The DNA of the CDR3 is TGCGCCAGCAGCTTCCCTGGGGGTGAGGGCGATTACACAGATACGCAGTATTTT. Its protein is CASSFPGGEGDYTDTQYF.